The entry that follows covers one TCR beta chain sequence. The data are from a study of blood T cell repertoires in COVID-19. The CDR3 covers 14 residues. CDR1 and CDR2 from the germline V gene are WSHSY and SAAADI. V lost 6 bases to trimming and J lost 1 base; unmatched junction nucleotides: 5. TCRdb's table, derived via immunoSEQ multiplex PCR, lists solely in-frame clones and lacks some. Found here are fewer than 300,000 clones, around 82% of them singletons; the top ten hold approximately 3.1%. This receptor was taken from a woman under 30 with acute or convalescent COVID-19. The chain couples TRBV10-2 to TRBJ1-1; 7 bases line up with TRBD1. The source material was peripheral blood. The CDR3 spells CASRAGGRNTEAFF. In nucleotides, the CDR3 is TGCGCCAGCAGAGCAGGGGGTCGGAACACTGAAGCTTTCTTT.